A single sample is the source of the 32 T cell receptor beta chains below, sequenced in a study of cytomegalovirus exposure and HLA in healthy donors. PCR employed 60 Vbeta and 13 Jbeta primers. Data came from immunoSEQ multiplex PCR; TCRdb stores just in-frame clones and leaves some out. There are about 150,000 clones in the sample; about 84% occur only once, and over 5% lies in the top ten. Sequenced sample: PBMCs. These TCRs come from a woman in her 40s in good health and CMV-seropositive.

In its sample, this clone was seen once. CDR3 DNA sequence: TGTGCCAGCAGCTTAGGGCTAGCGGGATTCTACGAGCAGTACTTC. Protein: CASSLGLAGFYEQYF. V is TRBV11-2 and J is TRBJ2-7; 9 bases line up with TRBD2. The CDR3 is 15 amino acids. Unmatched junction bases numbered 4, after V lost 1 base and J lost 3 bases. Germline values: CDR1 SGHAT, CDR2 FQNNGV.

The chain combines TRBV30 with TRBJ2-1; 8 bases match TRBD2. The germline CDR1 and CDR2 sequences are GTSNPN and SVGIG (reference sequence). This CDR3 has 12 residues. CDR3 loop: CPKAGVIHEQFF. The CDR3 DNA is TGTCCTAAAGCGGGAGTGATCCATGAGCAGTTCTTC.

CDR3 residues: CAWNPDRGSLSNEKLFF. In DNA, the CDR3 is TGTGCCTGGAATCCGGACAGGGGGTCTTTATCTAATGAAAAACTGTTTTTT. V is TRBV30 and J is TRBJ1-4, with 10 bases matching TRBD1. Germline V lookup: CDR1 GTSNPN, CDR2 SVGIG (reference sequence). The CDR3 runs 17 residues. V trimming: 4 bases; J trimming: 3 bases; junction bases outside the gene matches: 11.

CDR3 sequence reads: CASSKATGELFF. In DNA, the CDR3 is TGTGCCAGCAGTAAAGCCACCGGGGAGCTGTTTTTT. V and J are TRBV27 and TRBJ2-2; no definite D call. Germline CDR1 reads MNHEY; CDR2 reads SMNVEV (reference sequence). Trimming cost V 5 bases and J 4 bases, with 5 bases left between them. This CDR3 has 12 amino acids.

This rearrangement joins TRBV19 to TRBJ2-5, with 8 bases that match TRBD2. V lost 5 bases, J lost 5 bases, and 10 bases stayed unmatched. Germline CDR1 reads LNHDA; CDR2 reads SQIVND (reference sequence). The CDR3 has 15 residues. The CDR3 spells CASSQRTGTRETQYF. For the CDR3, the DNA is TGTGCCAGTAGTCAAAGAACCGGGACTAGGGAGACCCAGTACTTC.

The genes are TRBV19 and TRBJ2-1, with 14 positions matching TRBD2. The ends lost 3 bases at V and 6 bases at J; junction bases unmatched: 4. The length of the CDR3 is 16 residues. Germline V lookup: CDR1 LNHDA, CDR2 SQIVND (reference sequence). CDR3 sequence: CASSMQGLAGANEQFF. CDR3 nucleotide sequence: TGTGCCAGTAGTATGCAGGGACTAGCGGGAGCCAATGAGCAGTTCTTC.

The rearrangement uses TRBV5-6 and TRBJ1-2; the D is unclear. Germline V gives CDR1 SGHDT, CDR2 YYEEEE. CDR3 size: 15 residues. Trimming removed 1 base at V and 1 base at J, with 11 bases between. The CDR3 protein is CASSLTGGSNYGYTF. In DNA, the CDR3 is TGTGCCAGCAGCTTGACGGGTGGCAGTAACTATGGCTACACCTTC.

The chain employs TRBV7-9 and TRBJ1-5, with D perhaps matching TRBD1 (5 bases). The CDR3 has 15 residues. The germline V and J ends were trimmed by 5 bases and 3 bases, with 14 bases remaining between them. Looked up from germline, CDR1 is SEHNR and CDR2 is FQNEAQ (reference sequence). The CDR3 region has the DNA TGTGCCAGCAGCGCCGGCGGGGCGTACAATCAGCCCCAGCATTTT. Translated, it gives CASSAGGAYNQPQHF.

The V call is TRBV6-1, the J call TRBJ2-7, with D possibly being TRBD1 (5 bases). CDR1 and CDR2 (germline): MNHNS, SASEGT. This CDR3 spans 13 amino acids. The germline V and J ends were trimmed by 8 bases and 2 bases, with 13 bases remaining between them. CDR3 sequence reads: CASEPQGTYEQYF. The CDR3 DNA reads as TGTGCCAGCGAACCGCAGGGAACCTACGAGCAGTACTTC.

This clone has just a few counts. The chain uses TRBV7-9 and TRBJ1-3; perhaps TRBD1 as D (5 bases). The V end was cut by 2 bases, the J end by 4 bases, with 9 bases between. The germline CDR1 and CDR2 sequences are SEHNR and FQNEAQ (reference sequence). The CDR3 is made up of 14 amino acids. In DNA form, the CDR3 reads TGTGCCAGCAGCTTAAGGCCAGGGGGAAACACCATATATTTT. The encoded protein is CASSLRPGGNTIYF.

This chain connects TRBV9 to TRBJ1-5; TRBD1 is a possible D gene (5 bases). V gave up 0 bases and J gave up 0 bases, with 7 bases separating them. CDR1 and CDR2 (germline): SGDLS, YYNGEE. This CDR3 region has 15 residues. The CDR3, as DNA: TGTGCCAGCAGCGTAGGGGGCTTTAGCAATCAGCCCCAGCATTTT. It codes for CASSVGGFSNQPQHF.

The chain carries TRBV6-6 and TRBJ2-3; no reliable D call. V shed 6 bases and J shed 6 bases, with 10 bases lying between them. The germline V gene has CDR1 MNHNY and CDR2 SVGAGI (reference sequence). This CDR3 contains 12 residues. Here the CDR3 reads CASSLTGDTQYF. DNA of the CDR3: TGTGCCAGCAGCCTGACCGGGGATACGCAGTATTTT.

The chain joins TRBV4-1 to TRBJ1-2; D might be TRBD1 (5 bases). Germline CDR1 MGHRA, CDR2 YSYEKL. With 0 bases removed from V and 6 bases from J, the gap between germline ends came to 23 bases. This CDR3 region has 18 residues. The CDR3 coding sequence is TGCGCCAGCAGCCAAGATCTGTATGGTAAGGGGCGCGAAGATGGCTACACCTTC. The encoded protein is CASSQDLYGKGREDGYTF.

The chain employs TRBV18 and TRBJ1-1; maybe TRBD1 (5 bases). Trimming took 2 bases from V and 0 from J, leaving 19 bases between them. The germline CDR1 and CDR2 sequences are KGHSH and LQKENI. The CDR3 is made up of 18 amino acids. The CDR3 region has the DNA TGTGCCAGCTCACCAGTCGGGGGAAGGGGCTCAATGAACACTGAAGCTTTCTTT. This encodes CASSPVGGRGSMNTEAFF.

The J gene is TRBJ2-7, the V gene TRBV28, with D tentatively TRBD1 (6 bases). V lost 6 bases and J lost 0, with 18 bases in between. Germline CDR1 and CDR2: MDHEN and SYDVKM. CDR3 length: 16 amino acids. The CDR3 here is CASRDPRQASSYEQYF. The CDR3 DNA sequence: TGTGCCAGCAGGGACCCCCGACAGGCCAGCTCCTACGAGCAGTACTTC.

V is TRBV5-1 and J is TRBJ2-1; D remains ambiguous. The V and J ends lost 2 bases and 4 bases respectively, with 16 bases between them. Germline V lookup: CDR1 SGHRS, CDR2 YFSETQ. The CDR3 has 16 residues. The CDR3 protein is CASSFLGGVVYNEQFF. Written as DNA, the CDR3 is TGCGCCAGCAGCTTCCTCGGCGGTGTGGTATACAATGAGCAGTTCTTC.

The chain uses TRBV7-6 and TRBJ2-7; 10 bases map to TRBD2. Germline V gene data show CDR1 as SGHVS and CDR2 as FNYEAQ. With 4 bases clipped from V and 4 bases from J, the junction kept 22 bases outside the gene matches. This CDR3 comprises 20 residues. CDR3 sequence reads: CASSSQEASGSAAWVYEQYF. Written as DNA, the CDR3 is TGTGCCAGCAGCTCGCAAGAGGCTAGCGGGAGCGCGGCTTGGGTTTACGAGCAGTACTTC.

This chain joins TRBV6-5 and TRBJ1-2; TRBD1 aligns across 12 bases. The CDR3 loop spans 15 amino acids. Per the germline V gene, CDR1 is MNHEY and CDR2 is SVGAGI. V lost 6 bases to trimming and J lost 6 bases; unmatched junction nucleotides: 8. The CDR3 DNA sequence: TGTGCCAGCAGCCGGGACAGGGGGCTGTCCGATGGCTACACCTTC. It specifies CASSRDRGLSDGYTF.

Only one count was recorded for this clone. The chain carries TRBV5-1 and TRBJ2-7, with 7 bases fitting TRBD2. CDR1 is SGHRS, CDR2 YFSETQ, per germline. The CDR3 contains 15 residues. The junction had 10 bases not matched to a gene; V was cut back by 5 bases and J by 2 bases. The CDR3 spells CASRVGGSDTYEQYF. The CDR3 DNA reads as TGCGCCAGCAGAGTAGGCGGGAGCGACACCTACGAGCAGTACTTC.

The chain employs TRBV28 and TRBJ1-2, with TRBD1 identical over 8 bases. CDR1 MDHEN and CDR2 SYDVKM come from the germline V gene. Trimming at V came to 4 bases and at J to 5 bases, leaving 3 bases not matched to a gene. This CDR3 comprises 13 residues. Here the CDR3 DNA reads TGTGCCAGCAGTTCCAGGGGGCTGTATGGCTACACCTTC. Protein sequence: CASSSRGLYGYTF.

The rearrangement uses TRBV6-6 and TRBJ1-3; TRBD1 might be the D (6 bases). The CDR3 contains 16 residues. Germline loops: CDR1 MNHNY, CDR2 SVGAGI (reference sequence). V gave up 5 bases and J gave up 0 bases, with 14 bases separating them. CDR3 loop: CASSPGQLTSGNTIYF. CDR3 DNA: TGTGCCAGCAGTCCTGGACAGTTGACCTCTGGAAACACCATATATTTT.

CDR3 nucleotide sequence: TGTGCCAGCAGCGTAGAAGCTTCTAGCAATCAGCCCCAGCATTTT. It is translated as CASSVEASSNQPQHF. The V and J genes are TRBV9 and TRBJ1-5; D gene ambiguous. The V and J ends lost 0 bases and 0 bases respectively, with 7 bases between them. Per the germline V gene, CDR1 is SGDLS and CDR2 is YYNGEE. This CDR3 is 15 amino acids long.

The V call is TRBV6-1, the J call TRBJ2-7, with D possibly being TRBD1 (6 bases). The CDR3 extends over 14 amino acids. Germline CDR1 reads MNHNS; CDR2 reads SASEGT. The V gene lost 7 bases and the J gene lost 3 bases, with 16 bases spanning the gap. CDR3 sequence (DNA): TGTGCCAGCACCGGGACAAGCTCCTTCTACGAGCAGTACTTC. Protein sequence: CASTGTSSFYEQYF.

V usage is TRBV7-9 and J usage is TRBJ1-1; D perhaps matches TRBD1 (6 bases). Trimming left V 3 bases short and J 3 bases short, with 11 bases between. CDR1 is SEHNR, CDR2 FQNEAQ, per germline (reference sequence). The CDR3 totals 14 residues. The CDR3 DNA is TGTGCCAGCAGCTTGACACGGACAGACACTGAAGCTTTCTTT. Encoded protein: CASSLTRTDTEAFF.

The V call is TRBV19, the J call TRBJ1-6; no reliable D call. Trimming removed 3 bases at V and 8 bases at J, with 8 bases between. The CDR3 covers 13 residues. Germline CDR1 LNHDA, CDR2 SQIVND (reference sequence). DNA of the CDR3: TGTGCCAGTAGTATTCCGGGAGATTCACCCCTCCACTTT. Its translation is CASSIPGDSPLHF.

The rearrangement joins TRBV6-6 to TRBJ1-2; tentatively, D is TRBD1 (6 bases). Deletions cut 2 bases from V and 4 bases from J, with 14 bases between. Germline V gene data show CDR1 as MNHNY and CDR2 as SVGAGI (reference sequence). This CDR3 region has 15 residues. This CDR3 is CASSYLGGRPYGYTF. CDR3 nucleotide sequence: TGTGCCAGCAGTTACCTCGGGGGGCGGCCCTATGGCTACACCTTC.

The chain couples TRBV14 to TRBJ2-2, with 9 nucleotides matching TRBD1. The CDR3 runs 15 residues. The V segment lost 5 bases and the J segment 4 bases; nucleotides outside the gene matches: 5. Germline V CDR1 and CDR2: SGHDN, FVKESK. For the CDR3, the DNA is TGTGCCAGCAGCAAACAGGGGGCCTTCACCGGGGAGCTGTTTTTT. It specifies CASSKQGAFTGELFF.

The rearrangement uses TRBV28 and TRBJ1-1; the match to TRBD1 covers 10 bases. Looked up from germline, CDR1 is MDHEN and CDR2 is SYDVKM. J was trimmed by 4 bases and V by 7 bases; bases with no gene match: 18. The CDR3 has 18 residues. The CDR3 sequence is CASTRPTGQGYWGTEAFF. The CDR3, as DNA: TGTGCCAGCACAAGACCGACGGGACAGGGGTATTGGGGCACTGAAGCTTTCTTT.

This sequence joins TRBV29-1 and TRBJ2-4; D is perhaps TRBD2 (6 bases). The V and J ends lost 4 bases and 6 bases respectively, with 19 bases between them. Germline V gene lookup returns CDR1 SQVTM and CDR2 ANQGSEA. There are 15 residues in the CDR3. The DNA of the CDR3 is TGCAGCGTTGTGCAGTCCGGCCAGGGAGGAAACATTCAGTACTTC. Translating gives CSVVQSGQGGNIQYF. The full variable domain, with the rest looked up from reference TRBV29-1 and TRBJ2-4, is SAVISQKPSRDICQRGTSLTIQCQVDSQVTMMFWYRQQPGQSLTLIATANQGSEATYESGFVIDKFPISRPNLTFSTLTVSNMSPEDSSIYLCSVVQSGQGGNIQYFGAGTRLSVL.

The count of this clone is one. The chain combines TRBV27 with TRBJ1-5, with 8 bases identical to TRBD1. After removal of 4 bases from V and 0 bases from J, the junction contained 5 bases not matched to a gene. This CDR3 spans 16 amino acids. Germline CDR1 is MNHEY and CDR2 is SMNVEV (reference sequence). In DNA form, the CDR3 reads TGTGCCAGCAGTTCAGGACAGGGCTATAGCAATCAGCCCCAGCATTTT. Amino acid sequence: CASSSGQGYSNQPQHF.

The chain employs TRBV28 and TRBJ2-2; perhaps TRBD2 as D (6 bases). The CDR3 is 15 residues long. Germline CDR1 reads MDHEN; CDR2 reads SYDVKM. Trimming removed 6 bases at V and 1 base at J, with 12 bases between. CDR3 region: CASSARGMNTGELFF. The CDR3 bases are TGTGCCAGCAGCGCCCGGGGGATGAACACCGGGGAGCTGTTTTTT.

This clone appeared a few times. The rearrangement links TRBV5-1 to TRBJ2-3; 12 bases align to TRBD2. The CDR3 totals 18 residues. The germline V gene encodes CDR1 SGHRS and CDR2 YFSETQ. V was clipped by 4 bases and J by 0 bases; unmatched bases: 9. The CDR3 spells CASSGKTSGGRSTDTQYF. CDR3 in DNA: TGCGCCAGCAGCGGAAAGACTAGCGGGGGCCGAAGCACAGATACGCAGTATTTT.